This TCR beta chain appears in the sequencing data of a study of T cell changes during pregnancy in multiple sclerosis. Germline V gene lookup returns CDR1 KGHSH and CDR2 LQKENI. This CDR3 is built from 16 residues. The V segment lost 0 bases and the J segment 8 bases; nucleotides outside the gene matches: 9. In this sample, this clone turned up once. Produced via immunoSEQ multiplex PCR; TCRdb's table is partial and in-frame only. The table lists about 84,000 clones, around 94% of them singletons. Source: peripheral blood, taken in the second trimester of pregnancy. The gene calls are TRBV18 and TRBJ2-1, with 8 bases fitting TRBD1. The receptor's source is a female donor in good health, enrolled as a control in a pregnancy study. The CDR3 is CASSPPAGQGGHEQFF. CDR3 coding DNA: TGTGCCAGCTCACCACCGGCCGGACAGGGCGGCCATGAGCAGTTCTTC.